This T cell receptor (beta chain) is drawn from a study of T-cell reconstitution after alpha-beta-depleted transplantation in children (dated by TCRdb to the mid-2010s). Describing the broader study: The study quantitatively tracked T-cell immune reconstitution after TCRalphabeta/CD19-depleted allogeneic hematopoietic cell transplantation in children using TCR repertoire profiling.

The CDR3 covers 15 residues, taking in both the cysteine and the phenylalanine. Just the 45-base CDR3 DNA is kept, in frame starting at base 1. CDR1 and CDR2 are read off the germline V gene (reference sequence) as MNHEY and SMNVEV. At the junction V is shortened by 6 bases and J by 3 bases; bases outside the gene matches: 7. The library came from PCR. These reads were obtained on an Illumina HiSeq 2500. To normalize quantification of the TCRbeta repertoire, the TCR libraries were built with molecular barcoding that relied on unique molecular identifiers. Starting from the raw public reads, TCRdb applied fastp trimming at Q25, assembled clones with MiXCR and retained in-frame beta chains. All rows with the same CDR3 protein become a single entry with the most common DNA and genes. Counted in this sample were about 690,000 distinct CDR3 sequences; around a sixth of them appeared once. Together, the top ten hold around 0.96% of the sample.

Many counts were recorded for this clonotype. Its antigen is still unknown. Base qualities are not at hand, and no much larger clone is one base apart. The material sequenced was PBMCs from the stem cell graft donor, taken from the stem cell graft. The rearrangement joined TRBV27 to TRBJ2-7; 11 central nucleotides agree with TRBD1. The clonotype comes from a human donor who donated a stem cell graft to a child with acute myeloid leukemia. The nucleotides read TGTGCCAGCAGAAGAACCGGGACAGGGGGCTACGAGCAGTACTTC. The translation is CASRRTGTGGYEQYF.